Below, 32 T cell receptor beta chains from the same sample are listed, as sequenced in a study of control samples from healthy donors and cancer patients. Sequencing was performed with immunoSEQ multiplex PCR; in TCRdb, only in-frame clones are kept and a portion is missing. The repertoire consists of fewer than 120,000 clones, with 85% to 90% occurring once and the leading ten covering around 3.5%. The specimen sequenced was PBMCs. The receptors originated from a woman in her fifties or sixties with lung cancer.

Here the CDR3 DNA reads TGTGCCAGCAGGGAAGGGACTGTACGCTACGAGCAGTACTTC. As protein: CASREGTVRYEQYF. This rearrangement joins TRBV28 to TRBJ2-7; D might be TRBD2 (6 bases). The CDR3 extends over 14 amino acids. Trimming pared 6 bases from V and 3 bases from J, leaving 15 bases between. The germline gives CDR1 MDHEN, CDR2 SYDVKM.

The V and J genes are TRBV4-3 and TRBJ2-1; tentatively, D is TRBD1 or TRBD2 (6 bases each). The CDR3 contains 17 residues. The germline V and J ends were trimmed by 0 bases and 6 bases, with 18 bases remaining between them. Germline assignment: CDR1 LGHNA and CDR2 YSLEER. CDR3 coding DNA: TGCGCCAGCAGCCAAGAGGCCCGGGGGCCGAAAGCCAATGAGCAGTTCTTC. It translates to CASSQEARGPKANEQFF.

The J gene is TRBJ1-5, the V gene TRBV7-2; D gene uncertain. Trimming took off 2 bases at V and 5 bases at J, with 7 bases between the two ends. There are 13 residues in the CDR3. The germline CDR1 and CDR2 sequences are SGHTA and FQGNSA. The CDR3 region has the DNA TGTGCCAGCAGCTTAAATTCAGATCAGCCCCAGCATTTT. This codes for CASSLNSDQPQHF. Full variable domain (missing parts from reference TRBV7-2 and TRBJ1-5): GAGVSQSPSNKVTEKGKDVELRCDPISGHTALYWYRQSLGQGLEFLIYFQGNSAPDKSGLPSDRFSAERTGGSVSTLTIQRTQQEDSAVYLCASSLNSDQPQHFGDGTRLSIL.

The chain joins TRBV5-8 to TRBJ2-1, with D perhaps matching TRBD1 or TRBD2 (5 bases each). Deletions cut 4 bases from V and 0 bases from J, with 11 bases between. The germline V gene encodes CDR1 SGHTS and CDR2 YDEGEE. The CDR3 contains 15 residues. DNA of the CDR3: TGTGCCAGCAGCCGTATCGGGACCTCCTACAATGAGCAGTTCTTC. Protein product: CASSRIGTSYNEQFF.

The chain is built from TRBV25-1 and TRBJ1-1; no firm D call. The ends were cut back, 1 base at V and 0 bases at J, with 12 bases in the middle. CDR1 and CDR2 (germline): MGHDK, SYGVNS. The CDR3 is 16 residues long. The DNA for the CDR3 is TGTGCCAGCAGTGAATCCTCCGGCAGGTTGAACACTGAAGCTTTCTTT. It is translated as CASSESSGRLNTEAFF.

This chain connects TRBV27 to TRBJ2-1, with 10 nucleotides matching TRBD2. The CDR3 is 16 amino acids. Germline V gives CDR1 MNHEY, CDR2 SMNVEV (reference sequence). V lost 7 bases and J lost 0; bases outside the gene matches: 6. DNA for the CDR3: TGTGCCAGCAATGACATAGCGGGAGGCTCCTACAATGAGCAGTTCTTC. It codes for CASNDIAGGSYNEQFF.

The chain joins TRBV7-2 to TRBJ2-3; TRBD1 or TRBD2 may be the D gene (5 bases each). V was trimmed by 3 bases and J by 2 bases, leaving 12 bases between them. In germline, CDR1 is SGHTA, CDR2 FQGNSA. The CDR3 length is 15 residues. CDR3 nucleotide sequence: TGTGCCAGCAGCTTTTCGGGGCAAATCACAGATACGCAGTATTTT. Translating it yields CASSFSGQITDTQYF.

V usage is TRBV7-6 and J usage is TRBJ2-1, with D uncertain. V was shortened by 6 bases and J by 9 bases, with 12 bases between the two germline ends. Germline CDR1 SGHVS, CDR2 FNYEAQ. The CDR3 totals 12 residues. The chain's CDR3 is CASSSLVGEQFF. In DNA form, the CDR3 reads TGTGCCAGCAGTTCTTTGGTGGGTGAGCAGTTCTTC.

This CDR3 is CASSIGWGRNNSPLHF. The CDR3 DNA follows: TGTGCCAGTAGTATCGGTTGGGGGCGGAATAATTCACCCCTCCACTTT. This chain joins TRBV19 and TRBJ1-6; the D gene is possibly TRBD1 (6 bases). The CDR3 length is 16 residues. V was clipped by 3 bases and J by 5 bases, with 14 bases between them. The germline CDR1 and CDR2 sequences are LNHDA and SQIVND (reference sequence).

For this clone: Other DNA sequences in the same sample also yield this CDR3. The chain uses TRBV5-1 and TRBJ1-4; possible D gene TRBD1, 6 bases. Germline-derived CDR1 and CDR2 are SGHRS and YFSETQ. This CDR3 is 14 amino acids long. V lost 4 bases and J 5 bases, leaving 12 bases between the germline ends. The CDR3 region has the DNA TGCGCCAGCAGCCTCCAGGGGCAAAATGAAAAACTGTTTTTT. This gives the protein CASSLQGQNEKLFF.

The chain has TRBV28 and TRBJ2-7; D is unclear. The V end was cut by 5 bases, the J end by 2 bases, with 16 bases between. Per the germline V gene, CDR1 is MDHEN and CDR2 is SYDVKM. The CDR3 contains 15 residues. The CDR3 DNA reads TGTGCCAGCAGTCCCGGGTCTGCAGAAACCTACGAGCAGTACTTC. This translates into CASSPGSAETYEQYF. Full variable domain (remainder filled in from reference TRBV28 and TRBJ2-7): DVKVTQSSRYLVKRTGEKVFLECVQDMDHENMFWYRQDPGLGLRLIYFSYDVKMKEKGDIPEGYSVSREKKERFSLILESASTNQTSMYLCASSPGSAETYEQYFGPGTRLTVT.

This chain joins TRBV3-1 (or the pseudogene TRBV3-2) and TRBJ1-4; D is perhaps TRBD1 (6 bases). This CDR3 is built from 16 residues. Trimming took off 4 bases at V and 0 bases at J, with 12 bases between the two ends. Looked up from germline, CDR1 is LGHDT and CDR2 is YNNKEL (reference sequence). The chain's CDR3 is CASSPSTGSTNEKLFF. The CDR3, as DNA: TGTGCCAGCAGCCCCTCGACAGGATCAACTAATGAAAAACTGTTTTTT.

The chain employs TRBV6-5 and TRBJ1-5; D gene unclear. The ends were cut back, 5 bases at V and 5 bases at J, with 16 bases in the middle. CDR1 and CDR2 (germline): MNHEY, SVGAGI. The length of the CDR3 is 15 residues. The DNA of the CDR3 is TGTGCCAGCAGTCTCCCCGGGCCGACTGATCAGCCCCAGCATTTT. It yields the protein CASSLPGPTDQPQHF.

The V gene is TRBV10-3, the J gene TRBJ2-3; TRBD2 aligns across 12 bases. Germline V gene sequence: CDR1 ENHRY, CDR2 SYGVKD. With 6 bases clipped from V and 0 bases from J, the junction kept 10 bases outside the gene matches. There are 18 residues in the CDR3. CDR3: CAIRPGTSGSPSTDTQYF. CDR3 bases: TGTGCCATCAGGCCCGGGACTAGCGGGTCTCCCAGCACAGATACGCAGTATTTT.

In nucleotides, the CDR3 is TGTGCCTGGAGTGTACGGATTATGGGTAGGGGGGATTCACCCCTCCACTTT. Protein: CAWSVRIMGRGDSPLHF. The genes are TRBV30 and TRBJ1-6; tentative D call: TRBD1 (6 bases). Germline V gene sequence: CDR1 GTSNPN, CDR2 SVGIG (reference sequence). The V gene lost 0 bases and the J gene lost 8 bases, with 20 bases spanning the gap. The CDR3 has 17 residues.

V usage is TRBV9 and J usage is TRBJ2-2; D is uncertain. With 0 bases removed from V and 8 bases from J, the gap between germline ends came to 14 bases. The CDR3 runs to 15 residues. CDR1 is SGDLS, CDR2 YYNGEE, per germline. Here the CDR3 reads CASSVAASTWGELFF. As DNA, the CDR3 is TGTGCCAGCAGCGTAGCTGCTTCGACCTGGGGGGAGCTGTTTTTT. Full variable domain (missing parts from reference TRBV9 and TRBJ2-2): DSGVTQTPKHLITATGQRVTLRCSPRSGDLSVYWYQQSLDQGLQFLIQYYNGEERAKGNILERFSAQQFPDLHSELNLSSLELGDSALYFCASSVAASTWGELFFGEGSRLTVL.

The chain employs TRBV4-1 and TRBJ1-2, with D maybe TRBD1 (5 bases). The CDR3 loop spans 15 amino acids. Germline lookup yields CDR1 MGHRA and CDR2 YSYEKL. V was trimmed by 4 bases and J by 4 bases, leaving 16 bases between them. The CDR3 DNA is TGCGCCAGCAGCCCATCGCCGGGACCCATCTATGGCTACACCTTC. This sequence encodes CASSPSPGPIYGYTF.

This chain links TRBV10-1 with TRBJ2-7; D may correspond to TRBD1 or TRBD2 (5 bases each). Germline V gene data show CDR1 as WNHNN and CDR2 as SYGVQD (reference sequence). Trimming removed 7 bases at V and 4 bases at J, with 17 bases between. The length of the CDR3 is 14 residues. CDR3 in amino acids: CASTRDRVAYEQYF. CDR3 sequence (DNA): TGCGCCAGCACTCGGGACCGAGTGGCATACGAGCAGTACTTC.

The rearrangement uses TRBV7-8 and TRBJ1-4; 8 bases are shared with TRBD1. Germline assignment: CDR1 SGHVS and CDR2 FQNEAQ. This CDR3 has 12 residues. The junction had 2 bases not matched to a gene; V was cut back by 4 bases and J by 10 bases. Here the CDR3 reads CASSSQGGKLFF. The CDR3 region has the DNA TGTGCCAGCAGCTCACAGGGGGGAAAACTGTTTTTT.

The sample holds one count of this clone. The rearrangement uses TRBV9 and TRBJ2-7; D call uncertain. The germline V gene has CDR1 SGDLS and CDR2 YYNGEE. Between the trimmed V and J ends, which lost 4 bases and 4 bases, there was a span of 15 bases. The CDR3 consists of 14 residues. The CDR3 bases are TGTGCCAGCAGCCTCACCCCGGACGGGTACGAGCAGTACTTC. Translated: CASSLTPDGYEQYF. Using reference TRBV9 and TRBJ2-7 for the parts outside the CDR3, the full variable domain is DSGVTQTPKHLITATGQRVTLRCSPRSGDLSVYWYQQSLDQGLQFLIQYYNGEERAKGNILERFSAQQFPDLHSELNLSSLELGDSALYFCASSLTPDGYEQYFGPGTRLTVT.

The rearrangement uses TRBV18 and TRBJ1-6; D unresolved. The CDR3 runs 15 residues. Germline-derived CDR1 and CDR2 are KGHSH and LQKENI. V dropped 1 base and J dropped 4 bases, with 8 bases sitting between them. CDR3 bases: TGTGCCAGCTCACCACAAGGGCGGTATAATTCACCCCTCCACTTT. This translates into CASSPQGRYNSPLHF.

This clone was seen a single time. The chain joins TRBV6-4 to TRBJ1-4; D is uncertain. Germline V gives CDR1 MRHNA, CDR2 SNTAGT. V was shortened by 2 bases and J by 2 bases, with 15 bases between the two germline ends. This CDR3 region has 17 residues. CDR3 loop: CASSDVEWVSTNEKLFF. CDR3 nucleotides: TGTGCCAGCAGTGACGTCGAGTGGGTTTCTACTAATGAAAAACTGTTTTTT.

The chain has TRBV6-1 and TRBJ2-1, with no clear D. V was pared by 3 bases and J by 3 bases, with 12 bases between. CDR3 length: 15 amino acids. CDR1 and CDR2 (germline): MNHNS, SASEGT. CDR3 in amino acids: CASSEMGPGYNEQFF. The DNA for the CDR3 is TGTGCCAGCAGTGAGATGGGCCCCGGCTACAATGAGCAGTTCTTC.

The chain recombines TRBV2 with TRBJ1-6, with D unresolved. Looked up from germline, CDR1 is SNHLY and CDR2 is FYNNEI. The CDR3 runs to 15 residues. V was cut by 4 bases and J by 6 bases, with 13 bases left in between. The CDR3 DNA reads TGTGCCAGCAGTGCTGCGCCGGTTCGTAATTCACCCCTCCACTTT. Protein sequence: CASSAAPVRNSPLHF.

CDR3 loop: CASSLDYEQYF. The CDR3 region has the DNA TGTGCCAGCAGCCTTGATTACGAGCAGTACTTC. The chain couples TRBV6-6 to TRBJ2-7; no firm D call. This CDR3 comprises 11 residues. Germline V gives CDR1 MNHNY, CDR2 SVGAGI (reference sequence). The germline V and J ends were trimmed by 6 bases and 4 bases, with 7 bases remaining between them.

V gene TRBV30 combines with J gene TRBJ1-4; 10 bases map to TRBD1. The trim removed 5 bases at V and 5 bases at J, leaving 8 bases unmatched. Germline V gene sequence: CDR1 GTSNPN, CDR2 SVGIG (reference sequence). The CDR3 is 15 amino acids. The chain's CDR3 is CAWGQGVGANEKLFF. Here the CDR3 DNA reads TGTGCCTGGGGACAGGGGGTTGGCGCGAATGAAAAACTGTTTTTT.

Here the CDR3 reads CASSSTRGRVDRNEAFF. CDR3 coding DNA: TGTGCCAGCAGCTCCACCCGGGGCAGGGTGGATCGGAATGAAGCTTTCTTT. The chain combines TRBV7-2 with TRBJ1-1, with D possibly matching TRBD1 (5 bases). V lost 4 bases to trimming and J lost 7 bases, with 25 bases between them. The germline V gene encodes CDR1 SGHTA and CDR2 FQGNSA. The CDR3 extends over 17 amino acids. Complete variable domain (other parts from reference TRBV7-2 and TRBJ1-1): GAGVSQSPSNKVTEKGKDVELRCDPISGHTALYWYRQSLGQGLEFLIYFQGNSAPDKSGLPSDRFSAERTGGSVSTLTIQRTQQEDSAVYLCASSSTRGRVDRNEAFFGQGTRLTVV.

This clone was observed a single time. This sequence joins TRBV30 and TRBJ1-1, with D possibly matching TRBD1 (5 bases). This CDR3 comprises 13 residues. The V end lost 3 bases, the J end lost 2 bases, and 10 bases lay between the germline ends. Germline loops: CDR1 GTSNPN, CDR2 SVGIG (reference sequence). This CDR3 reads CAWRGEKNTEAFF. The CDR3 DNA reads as TGTGCCTGGAGAGGGGAGAAAAACACTGAAGCTTTCTTT.

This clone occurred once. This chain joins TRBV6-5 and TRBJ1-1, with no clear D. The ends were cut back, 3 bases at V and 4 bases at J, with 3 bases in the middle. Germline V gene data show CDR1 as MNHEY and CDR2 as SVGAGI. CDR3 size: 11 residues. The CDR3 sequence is CASSYPTEAFF. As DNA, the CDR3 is TGTGCCAGCAGTTATCCCACTGAAGCTTTCTTT.

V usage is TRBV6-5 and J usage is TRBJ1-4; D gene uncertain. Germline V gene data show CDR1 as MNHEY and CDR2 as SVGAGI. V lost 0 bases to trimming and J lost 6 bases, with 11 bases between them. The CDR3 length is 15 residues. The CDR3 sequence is CASSYSGRRDEKLFF. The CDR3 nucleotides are TGTGCCAGCAGTTACTCAGGGCGGCGGGATGAAAAACTGTTTTTT.

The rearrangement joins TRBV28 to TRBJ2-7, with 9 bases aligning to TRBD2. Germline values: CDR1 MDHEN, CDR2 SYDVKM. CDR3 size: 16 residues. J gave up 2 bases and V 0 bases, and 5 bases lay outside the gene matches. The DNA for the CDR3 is TGTGCCAGCAGTTTATGGGCGGGAGGGCGAGCCTACGAGCAGTACTTC. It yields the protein CASSLWAGGRAYEQYF.

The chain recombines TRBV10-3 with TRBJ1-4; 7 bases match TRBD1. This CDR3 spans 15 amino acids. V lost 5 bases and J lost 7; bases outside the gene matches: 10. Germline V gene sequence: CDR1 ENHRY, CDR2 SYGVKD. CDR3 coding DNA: TGTGCCATCAGTCAGGGCTACAGGGGAGGTGAAAAACTGTTTTTT. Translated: CAISQGYRGGEKLFF.